This paragraph reports one T cell receptor (beta chain). Participants were placed into cohorts based on the clinical history they reported. The data are from a study of blood T cell repertoires in COVID-19. The germline CDR1 and CDR2 sequences are SGHVS and FQNEAQ. V shed 6 bases, J shed 5 bases, and the junction held 8 bases outside the gene matches. This CDR3 contains 15 residues. Data came from immunoSEQ multiplex PCR; TCRdb stores just in-frame clones and leaves some out. The data contain about 180,000 clones, 80% of them singletons. This clonotype was obtained from a man in his sixties who had been exposed to COVID-19. The sample was PBMCs or T cells enriched from blood (not recorded which). The chain has TRBV7-8 and TRBJ2-4; 9 nucleotides align to TRBD1. CDR3 DNA: TGTGCCAGCAGTCGACCGGGACAGGGCGAAAACATTCAGTACTTC. This codes for CASSRPGQGENIQYF.